This T cell receptor (beta chain) was profiled in a study of shared clonotypes between healthy human individuals. Memory CD4+ cells were the fraction left after CD45RA+ naive selection. Note on this clone: The antigen remains undetermined.

V was clipped by 0 bases and J by 13 bases; unmatched bases: 17. The CDR3 length is 18 residues. Looked up from germline, CDR1 is LGHNA and CDR2 is YNFKEQ. Study-level results: In the sorted subsets, rarefaction showed sequencing was incomplete despite large depth.

Profiled with immunoSEQ multiplex PCR; TCRdb holds only in-frame clones, not every one. Of approximately 1.1 million clones listed, roughly 74% were seen once; the top ten hold around 0.47%. The receptor was derived from a man aged 18-30 years in good health. Some clones in this sample may be carry-over from other donors' samples. The chain joins TRBV4-2 to TRBJ1-6; 8 bases agree with TRBD1. The sequenced sample was memory CD4+ T cells from PBMCs. Stated subset: CD45RA-negative fraction. CDR3: CASSQELLGQGKVVPLHF. The CDR3 DNA sequence: TGTGCCAGCAGCCAAGAACTATTAGGACAGGGAAAGGTGGTTCCCCTCCACTTT.